The following is a T cell receptor beta chain sequence with its context. Its antigen is undetermined. Repertoires were generated with immunoSEQ multiplex PCR, while TCRdb's copy carries only in-frame clones and drops some. The table includes 120,000 or so clones, about 95% detected once. Thymus pieces cut out during corrective heart surgery were the tissue that was used. Donation came from healthy Finnish infants having corrective surgery for congenital heart defects. This sample was included in a study of human thymus T cells. Points from the study as a whole: Unrelated individuals were reported by related research to share highly overlapping thymic repertoires. An apparent bias in V and J gene usage was seen in thymic and blood repertoires.

The sequencing input was thymus tissue. This TCR was sampled from a boy under three years old with a congenital heart defect but otherwise immunologically healthy.

In DNA form, the CDR3 reads TGTGCCAGCAGCTTTGGGACTAGCGGGGAAGGCACAGATACGCAGTATTTT. As protein: CASSFGTSGEGTDTQYF. This chain links TRBV7-2 with TRBJ2-3, with 13 bases matching TRBD2. The CDR3 extends over 17 amino acids. J was trimmed by 1 base and V by 3 bases; bases with no gene match: 4. The germline gives CDR1 SGHTA, CDR2 FQGNSA. Complete variable domain (other parts from reference TRBV7-2 and TRBJ2-3): GAGVSQSPSNKVTEKGKDVELRCDPISGHTALYWYRQSLGQGLEFLIYFQGNSAPDKSGLPSDRFSAERTGGSVSTLTIQRTQQEDSAVYLCASSFGTSGEGTDTQYFGPGTRLTVL.